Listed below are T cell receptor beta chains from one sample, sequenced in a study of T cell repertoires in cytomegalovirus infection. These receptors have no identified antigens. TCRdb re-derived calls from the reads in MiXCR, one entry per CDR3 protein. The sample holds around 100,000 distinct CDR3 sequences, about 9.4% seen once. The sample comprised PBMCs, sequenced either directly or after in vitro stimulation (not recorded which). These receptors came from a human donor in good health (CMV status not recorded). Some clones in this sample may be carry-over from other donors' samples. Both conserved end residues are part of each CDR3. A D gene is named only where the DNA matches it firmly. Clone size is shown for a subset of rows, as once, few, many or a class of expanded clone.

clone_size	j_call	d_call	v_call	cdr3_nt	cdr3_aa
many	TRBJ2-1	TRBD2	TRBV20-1	TGCAGTGCCGATGGGACTAGCGGGAGTAATGAGCAGTTCTTC	CSADGTSGSNEQFF
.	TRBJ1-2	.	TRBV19	TGTGCCAGTAGTATCTCACGTGGGTCCTATGGCTACACCTTC	CASSISRGSYGYTF
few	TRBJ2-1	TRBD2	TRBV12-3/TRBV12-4	TGTGCCAGCAGTTTCCCTACACCACTGGGACTAGCGGGAGGACCCTCCTACAATGAGCAGTTCTTC	CASSFPTPLGLAGGPSYNEQFF
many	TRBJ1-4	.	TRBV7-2	TGTGCCAGCAGCTTGGAAAACAGAAAGAATGAAAAACTGTTTTTT	CASSLENRKNEKLFF
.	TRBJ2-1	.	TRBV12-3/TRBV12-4	TGTGCCAGCAGTGCCCCGCGAGTTGCCCCCTCAGGTGAGCAGTTCTTC	CASSAPRVAPSGEQFF
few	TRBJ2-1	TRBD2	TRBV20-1	TGCAGTGCTATAACTAGCGCCTCCTACAATGAGCAGTTCTTC	CSAITSASYNEQFF
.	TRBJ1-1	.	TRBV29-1	TGCAGCGTTGTAAGGGGTTCTCCAGCTGAAGCTTTCTTT	CSVVRGSPAEAFF
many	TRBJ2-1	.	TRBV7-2	TGTGCCAGCAGCTTAGACTTTAGCTCCTACAATGAGCAGTTCTTC	CASSLDFSSYNEQFF
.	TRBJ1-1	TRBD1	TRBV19	TGTGCCAGTAGTATCGGACAGGTGCTTAAAGCTTTCTTT	CASSIGQVLKAFF
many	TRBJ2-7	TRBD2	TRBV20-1	TGCAGTGCTAGAGGAGGGACTAGCGGCTCCTACGAGCAGTACTTC	CSARGGTSGSYEQYF
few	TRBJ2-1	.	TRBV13	TGTGCCAGCAGCTTAGTTGGGCCAGCGGAGTACAATGAGCAGTTCTTC	CASSLVGPAEYNEQFF
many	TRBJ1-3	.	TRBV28	TGTGCCAGCAGTGTCGGCGACCCGGGACGGACAGGAAACACCATATATTTT	CASSVGDPGRTGNTIYF
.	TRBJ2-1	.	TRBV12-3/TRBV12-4	TGTGCCAGCAGTTTCGAACTAGGAGAGCAGTTCTTC	CASSFELGEQFF
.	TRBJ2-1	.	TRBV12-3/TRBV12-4	TGTGCCAGCGTGGTTAACAATGAGCAGTTCTTC	CASVVNNEQFF
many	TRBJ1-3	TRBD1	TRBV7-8	TGTGCCAGCAGCCCATGGGAGCGGGACAGGGCCTCTGGAAACACCATATATTTT	CASSPWERDRASGNTIYF
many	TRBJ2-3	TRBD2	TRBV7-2	TGTGCCAGCAGCTTAGGCGGGGGTGGGAGGAGACGGCAGTATTTT	CASSLGGGGRRRQYF
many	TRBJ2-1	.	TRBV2	TGTGCCAGCAGTAGGACCCGGAGCTCCTACAATGAGCAGTTCTTC	CASSRTRSSYNEQFF
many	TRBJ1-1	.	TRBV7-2	TGTGCCAGCAGCTTCCACGTGGGTAGGGGGAGGTCAACTGAAGCTTTCTTT	CASSFHVGRGRSTEAFF
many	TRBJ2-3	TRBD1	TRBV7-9	TGTGCCAGCAGCTCTCAAAACAGGGGGCGCCCAGATACGCAGTATTTT	CASSSQNRGRPDTQYF
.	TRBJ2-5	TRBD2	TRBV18	TGTGCCAGCTCACCCAGACGCGGGAGTAGGACCCAAGAGACCCAGTACTTC	CASSPRRGSRTQETQYF
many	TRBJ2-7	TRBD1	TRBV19	TGTGCCAGTAGTAACAGGGGCATGGGCTCCTACGAGCAGTACTTC	CASSNRGMGSYEQYF
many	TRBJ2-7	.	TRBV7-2	TGTGCCAGCAAACCCCGCAGGGTCGGCTACGAGCAGTACTTC	CASKPRRVGYEQYF
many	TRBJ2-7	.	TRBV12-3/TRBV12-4	TGTGCCAGCAGTTTAGGGTTAGTAGCGGACGAGCAGTACTTC	CASSLGLVADEQYF
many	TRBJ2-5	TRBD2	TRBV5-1	TGCGCCAGCAGCTTGGGAAGCGGGACCCAAGAGACCCAGTACTTC	CASSLGSGTQETQYF
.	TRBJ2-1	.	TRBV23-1	TGCGCCAGCAGTCAGCCCCCCAATGGGACCTACAATGAGCAGTTCTTC	CASSQPPNGTYNEQFF
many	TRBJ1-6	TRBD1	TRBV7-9	TGTGCCAGCAGCCCACAATTCAGGGGGTCACCCCTCCACTTT	CASSPQFRGSPLHF
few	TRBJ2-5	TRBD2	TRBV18	TGTGCCAGCTCACCGACTAGCGGGAACCAAGAGACCCAGTACTTC	CASSPTSGNQETQYF
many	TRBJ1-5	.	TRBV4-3	TGCGCCAGCAGCCAAATCCGGAATCAGCCCCAGCATTTT	CASSQIRNQPQHF
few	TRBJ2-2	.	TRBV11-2	TGTGCCAGCAGCTTAGATGGTCAGAACACCGGGGAGCTGTTTTTT	CASSLDGQNTGELFF
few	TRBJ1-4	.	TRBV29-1	TGCAGCGCCGGTAATGAAAAACTGTTTTTT	CSAGNEKLFF
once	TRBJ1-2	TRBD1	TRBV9	TGTGCCAGCAGCGACACCACAGGGGGCGCATATGGCTACACCTTC	CASSDTTGGAYGYTF
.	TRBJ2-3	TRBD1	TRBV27	TGTGCCAGCAGCCTGATCACGGGACAGGGGAGCACAGATACGCAGTATTTT	CASSLITGQGSTDTQYF
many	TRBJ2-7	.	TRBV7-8	TGTGCCAGCAGCTTTGTAATGGGCGGTACATCCAACGAGCAGTACTTC	CASSFVMGGTSNEQYF
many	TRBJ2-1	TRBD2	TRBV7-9	TGTGCCAGCAGCTTTGCGGGAGCAGGTGACAATGAGCAGTTCTTC	CASSFAGAGDNEQFF
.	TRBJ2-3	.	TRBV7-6	TGTGCCAGCAGCTTAAATCCGACAGATACGCAGTATTTT	CASSLNPTDTQYF
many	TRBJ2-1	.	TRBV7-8	TGTGCCAGCAGCTTAACGGGGAACTACAATGAGCAGTTCTTC	CASSLTGNYNEQFF
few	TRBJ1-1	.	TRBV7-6	TGTGCCAGCAGCACCCAGGTAACTGAAGCTTTCTTT	CASSTQVTEAFF
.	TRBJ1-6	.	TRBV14	TGTGCCAGCAGCTCCACTCGGGCCCTAGTCCACTTT	CASSSTRALVHF